This TCR beta chain derives from a study of CD8 T cells in ankylosing spondylitis. Study results and caveats: Apparently characteristic of ankylosing spondylitis blood was a TCR beta motif (eight highly homologous variants).

V was pared by 0 bases and J by 0 bases, with 8 bases between. The CDR3 sequence is 15 residues long. Germline CDR1 reads SGHKS; CDR2 reads YYEKEE (reference sequence). Construction of TCR beta libraries was performed using quantitative 5'-RACE with molecular barcodes. TCRdb re-analysed the 5' RACE reads in MiXCR, keeping a single row per CDR3 protein. This table holds tens of thousands of distinct CDR3 sequences, roughly 9% found once. This clonotype occurred many times. Its specificity is unknown. The chain recombines TRBV5-5 with TRBJ2-3; D is ambiguous. Sequencing was carried out using blood, either unsorted or a sorted T cell fraction (not recorded which). The source of this sequence is a male donor with ankylosing spondylitis. Here the CDR3 reads CASSLGKTSTDTQYF. The CDR3, as DNA: TGTGCCAGCAGCTTGGGGAAAACTAGCACAGATACGCAGTATTTT.